This entry lists 30 T cell receptor beta chains sequenced from one sample in a study of cytomegalovirus exposure and HLA in healthy donors (TCRdb year 2017). The library was produced with the immunoSEQ multiplex PCR assay. For the multiplex PCR, a mixture combining 60 forward primers for TCR Vbeta segments and 13 reverse primers for TCR Jbeta segments was used. Entries here come from immuneACCESS through TCRdb and include only in-frame sequences with V and J called. Some clones fail to appear in such tables; in the studies checked, an unresolved V gene covers under half of the shortfall, and the cause of the remainder is unknown. The sample includes over 100,000 clones, with approximately 71% observed a single time. The ten largest clones represent 8.5% to 10% of the sample. Sequences were obtained from PBMCs. The receptors originated from a male donor in good health and CMV-seropositive.

V and J are TRBV5-1 and TRBJ1-2, with 7 positions matching TRBD1. The CDR3 contains 13 residues. The ends lost 6 bases at V and 2 bases at J; junction bases unmatched: 4. Germline loops: CDR1 SGHRS, CDR2 YFSETQ. The CDR3 coding sequence is TGCGCCAGCACCGAACAGGGGAACTATGGCTACACCTTC. This encodes CASTEQGNYGYTF.

The chain combines TRBV28 with TRBJ2-7; unclear D gene. This CDR3 region has 14 residues. Germline lookup yields CDR1 MDHEN and CDR2 SYDVKM. Trimming removed 6 bases at V and 0 bases at J, with 12 bases between. The CDR3: CASRVRSSSYEQYF. CDR3 DNA sequence: TGTGCCAGCAGGGTACGGTCGAGCTCCTACGAGCAGTACTTC.

This rearrangement joins TRBV6-5 to TRBJ1-2, with D uncertain. V lost 0 bases and J 7 bases, leaving 9 bases between the germline ends. The CDR3 is made up of 13 amino acids. From germline, CDR1 is MNHEY and CDR2 SVGAGI. The CDR3 protein is CASSYSRGIGYTF. CDR3 sequence (DNA): TGTGCCAGCAGTTACTCAAGAGGGATTGGCTACACCTTC.

This chain uses TRBV28 with TRBJ1-4, with a possible D match to TRBD1 (5 bases). Germline assignment: CDR1 MDHEN and CDR2 SYDVKM. The CDR3 is 14 amino acids. The V and J ends lost 5 bases and 4 bases respectively, with 11 bases between them. The CDR3 DNA is TGTGCCAGCAGTAATCCGGGGGTTAATGAAAAACTGTTTTTT. It encodes CASSNPGVNEKLFF.

This chain connects TRBV7-2 to TRBJ2-5, with D maybe TRBD1 (6 bases). The CDR3 is 15 residues long. The V gene's germline CDR1 is SGHTA and CDR2 FQGNSA. V was pared by 10 bases and J by 7 bases, with 25 bases between. CDR3 region: CATGLEPGVPGTQYF. CDR3 bases: TGTGCCACCGGTTTAGAACCAGGGGTCCCGGGGACCCAGTACTTC.

This clone was found once. This sequence joins TRBV19 and TRBJ2-7, with 9 nucleotides matching TRBD2. V was pared by 6 bases and J by 0 bases, with 6 bases of the junction left unmatched. This CDR3 is 15 amino acids long. CDR1 is LNHDA and CDR2 is SQIVND in the germline V gene (reference sequence). CDR3 coding DNA: TGTGCCAGTAGATCCGGAGCGGGAGGCTCCTACGAGCAGTACTTC. Translation: CASRSGAGGSYEQYF.

V usage is TRBV11-2 and J usage is TRBJ2-5, with 12 bases identical to TRBD2. The CDR3 totals 16 residues. J was trimmed by 5 bases and V by 5 bases; bases with no gene match: 9. Germline V gene sequence: CDR1 SGHAT, CDR2 FQNNGV. This CDR3 reads CASSRILAGGGETQYF. The CDR3 DNA sequence: TGTGCCAGCAGCCGTATACTAGCGGGAGGCGGTGAGACCCAGTACTTC.

The chain uses TRBV5-1 and TRBJ2-3, with 8 bases matching TRBD1. CDR3 size: 17 residues. CDR1 is SGHRS and CDR2 is YFSETQ in the germline V gene. Trimming removed 4 bases from V and 4 bases from J; junction bases left unmatched: 14. The CDR3 DNA follows: TGCGCCAGCAGCCTCCAGGGAACAGGGGGACCGGCAGATACGCAGTATTTT. Translation gives CASSLQGTGGPADTQYF.

The CDR3 DNA reads TGTGCCAGCAGCGCAGGGAACACTGAAGCTTTCTTT. Its translation: CASSAGNTEAFF. The V and J genes are TRBV14 and TRBJ1-1; no firm D call. The CDR3 totals 12 residues. V lost 5 bases and J lost 1, with 5 bases in between. Per germline, CDR1 SGHDN and CDR2 FVKESK.

The chain has TRBV6-5 and TRBJ1-6; D unclear. The CDR3 length is 14 residues. CDR1 and CDR2 from the germline V gene are MNHEY and SVGAGI. The ends were cut back, 4 bases at V and 0 bases at J, with 4 bases in the middle. As DNA, the CDR3 is TGTGCCAGCAGTTGGAGCTCCTATAATTCACCCCTCCACTTT. This translates into CASSWSSYNSPLHF.

The chain couples TRBV7-8 to TRBJ2-3, with D possibly matching TRBD1 (7 bases). The CDR3 is made up of 16 amino acids. Germline V gene sequence: CDR1 SGHVS, CDR2 FQNEAQ. The V gene lost 5 bases and the J gene lost 4 bases, with 19 bases spanning the gap. The CDR3 DNA follows: TGTGCCAGCAGCAATCGGGACAGCCCGGGGGCAGATACGCAGTATTTT. As protein: CASSNRDSPGADTQYF.

This clone was found once. The rearrangement uses TRBV30 and TRBJ2-3, with TRBD1 matching 11 bases. Trimming removed 2 bases from V and 6 bases from J; junction bases left unmatched: 7. This CDR3 contains 15 residues. The germline CDR1 and CDR2 sequences are GTSNPN and SVGIG (reference sequence). CDR3 DNA sequence: TGTGCCTGGAGTACGGGACAGGGGGTTTGGGATACGCAGTATTTT. As protein: CAWSTGQGVWDTQYF.

A few counts support this clone. The chain uses TRBV29-1 and TRBJ2-2, with D maybe TRBD1 (5 bases). Trimming took 7 bases from V and 4 from J, leaving 13 bases between them. Germline loops: CDR1 SQVTM, CDR2 ANQGSEA. The CDR3 consists of 13 residues. DNA for the CDR3: TGCAGCGCTCAGGGAAGAGTCACCGGGGAGCTGTTTTTT. This sequence encodes CSAQGRVTGELFF.

This clone was counted a few times. The chain links TRBV6-5 to TRBJ2-3; the D gene is possibly TRBD2 (6 bases). Trimming stripped 2 bases from V and 0 bases from J, with 6 bases between. CDR3 length equals 14 residues. The germline V gene encodes CDR1 MNHEY and CDR2 SVGAGI. The CDR3 region is CASSYGGSTDTQYF. In DNA form, the CDR3 reads TGTGCCAGCAGTTACGGGGGGAGCACAGATACGCAGTATTTT.

The CDR3 region is CASTTTSGGTGELFF. Here the CDR3 DNA reads TGTGCCAGCACAACTACTAGCGGTGGAACCGGGGAGCTGTTTTTT. V and J are TRBV18 and TRBJ2-2; TRBD2 aligns across 8 bases. This CDR3 region has 15 residues. V was pared by 8 bases and J by 5 bases, with 10 bases of the junction left unmatched. Per germline, CDR1 KGHSH and CDR2 LQKENI.

The chain uses TRBV10-3 and TRBJ2-3; D is uncertain. The CDR3 runs to 14 residues. CDR1 is ENHRY, CDR2 SYGVKD, per germline. V lost 10 bases and J lost 5, with 19 bases in between. The CDR3 region has the DNA TGTGCCACCCGGTCCTTTTCGGGTTTAGATACGCAGTATTTT. Protein: CATRSFSGLDTQYF.

The rearrangement uses TRBV7-2 and TRBJ2-7; 8 bases agree with TRBD1. V shed 2 bases, J shed 5 bases, and the junction held 8 bases outside the gene matches. The CDR3 runs to 15 residues. Looked up from germline, CDR1 is SGHTA and CDR2 is FQGNSA. This chain's CDR3 is CASSLTGTGPHEQYF. DNA of the CDR3: TGTGCCAGCAGCTTAACCGGGACAGGCCCTCACGAGCAGTACTTC. The variable domain in full, with the rest retrieved from reference TRBV7-2 and TRBJ2-7, is GAGVSQSPSNKVTEKGKDVELRCDPISGHTALYWYRQSLGQGLEFLIYFQGNSAPDKSGLPSDRFSAERTGGSVSTLTIQRTQQEDSAVYLCASSLTGTGPHEQYFGPGTRLTVT.

This chain joins TRBV28 and TRBJ1-5, with a tentative D call TRBD1 (6 bases). Germline values: CDR1 MDHEN, CDR2 SYDVKM. CDR3 length: 14 amino acids. The V end lost 5 bases, the J end lost 3 bases, and 11 bases lay between the germline ends. The CDR3, as DNA: TGTGCCAGCAGTCCAGGGACAATCAATCAGCCCCAGCATTTT. Its translation is CASSPGTINQPQHF.

V gene TRBV28 combines with J gene TRBJ2-3, with 16 bases lining up with TRBD2. Germline CDR1 MDHEN, CDR2 SYDVKM. This CDR3 has 18 residues. The junction had 6 bases not matched to a gene; V was cut back by 2 bases and J by 4 bases. The CDR3 is CASSLPGLAGGRADTQYF. The CDR3 nucleotides read TGTGCCAGCAGTTTACCGGGACTAGCGGGAGGGAGGGCAGATACGCAGTATTTT.

This clone was detected only a few times. The chain is built from TRBV6-1 and TRBJ2-3, with 7 bases lining up with TRBD1. This CDR3 is 14 amino acids long. Germline V gives CDR1 MNHNS, CDR2 SASEGT. Unmatched junction bases numbered 8, after V lost 5 bases and J lost 6 bases. Written as DNA, the CDR3 is TGTGCCAGCAGTCAACCCCGACAGGGCGATACGCAGTATTTT. Translating it yields CASSQPRQGDTQYF.

The chain couples TRBV4-3 to TRBJ1-2; D not certain. Germline lookup yields CDR1 LGHNA and CDR2 YSLEER. The CDR3 spans 16 residues. V was trimmed by 0 bases and J by 5 bases, leaving 16 bases between them. The CDR3 nucleotides read TGCGCCAGCAGCCAAGAAGGTTCGGAGAGTAGATATGGCTACACCTTC. Translating gives CASSQEGSESRYGYTF.

V is TRBV5-1 and J is TRBJ1-2; maybe TRBD1 (5 bases). Trimming took 0 bases from V and 4 from J, leaving 10 bases between them. The germline CDR1 and CDR2 sequences are SGHRS and YFSETQ. The CDR3 runs 14 residues. CDR3 residues: CASSLEVGGYGYTF. The CDR3, as DNA: TGCGCCAGCAGCTTGGAAGTGGGGGGCTATGGCTACACCTTC.

The V and J genes are TRBV19 and TRBJ2-1; perhaps TRBD1 as D (6 bases). Germline CDR1 is LNHDA and CDR2 is SQIVND (reference sequence). Trimming cost V 10 bases and J 8 bases, with 24 bases left between them. This CDR3 has 15 amino acids. Here the CDR3 DNA reads TGTGCCACCGCAAGGGGAGAACAGGGCACCGATGAGCAGTTCTTC. Protein: CATARGEQGTDEQFF.

V gene TRBV29-1 combines with J gene TRBJ1-1; possibly TRBD1 for D (5 bases). Trimming pared 1 base from V and 8 bases from J, leaving 11 bases between. Germline V gene lookup returns CDR1 SQVTM and CDR2 ANQGSEA. This CDR3 is built from 12 residues. The CDR3 region is CSVEVQTAEAFF. CDR3 nucleotides: TGCAGCGTTGAAGTTCAGACAGCAGAAGCTTTCTTT.

This clone appeared a few times. At one end, the junction sequence differs from germline, possibly due to a read error. V is TRBV7-7 and J is TRBJ2-5, with 9 bases that match TRBD1. Germline CDR1 is SSHAT and CDR2 is FNYEAQ (reference sequence). This CDR3 contains 15 residues. Here the CDR3 DNA reads TGTGCTAGCAGCACCCGGACAGGGGCCCAAGAGACCCAGTACTTC. This gives the protein CASSTRTGAQETQYF.

This clone came up a few times. The junction differs from germline at one of its ends, possibly a read error. The rearrangement links TRBV7-9 to TRBJ1-2; D is perhaps TRBD1 (5 bases). Germline CDR1 is SEHNR and CDR2 is FQNEAQ (reference sequence). The CDR3 runs to 14 residues. CDR3 protein: CASTLGDSGYGYTF. In nucleotides, the CDR3 is TGTGCCAGCACCTTAGGGGACTCGGGGTATGGCTACACCTTC.

The rearrangement uses TRBV6-1 and TRBJ1-1, with 9 bases aligning to TRBD1. Trimming removed 6 bases from V and 3 bases from J; junction bases left unmatched: 5. Germline V CDR1 and CDR2: MNHNS, SASEGT. This CDR3 spans 14 amino acids. The CDR3 DNA reads as TGTGCCAGCAGGGTAGACAGGGGGTACACTGAAGCTTTCTTT. It yields the protein CASRVDRGYTEAFF.

This clone was detected only once. The chain is built from TRBV19 and TRBJ2-2, with 7 bases aligning to TRBD1. CDR1 is LNHDA, CDR2 SQIVND, per germline (reference sequence). There are 16 residues in the CDR3. V gave up 5 bases and J gave up 7 bases; unmatched junction bases: 13. The chain's CDR3 is CASSSAGTARNGELFF. Written as DNA, the CDR3 is TGTGCCAGTAGTTCCGCCGGGACAGCGCGCAACGGGGAGCTGTTTTTT. The entire variable domain, with the rest obtained from reference TRBV19 and TRBJ2-2, is as follows: DGGITQSPKYLFRKEGQNVTLSCEQNLNHDAMYWYRQDPGQGLRLIYYSQIVNDFQKGDIAEGYSVSREKKESFPLTVTSAQKNPTAFYLCASSSAGTARNGELFFGEGSRLTVL.

The gene calls are TRBV28 and TRBJ2-5; 8 nucleotides align to TRBD2. TRBJ2-7 matches the DNA end more closely, so the J call is doubtful. The CDR3 length is 14 residues. The V gene's germline CDR1 is MDHEN and CDR2 SYDVKM. CDR3 nucleotide sequence: TGTGCCAGCGGCCTGAGCGGGAGTTTGTACGAGCAGTACTTC. Translated, it gives CASGLSGSLYEQYF.

In DNA form, the CDR3 reads TGCGCCAGCAGTGAGGGGCCCTCCCAAGAGACCCAGTACTTC. Protein: CASSEGPSQETQYF. This sequence joins TRBV10-2 and TRBJ2-5; D uncertain. This CDR3 is 14 amino acids long. Trimming cost V 2 bases and J 1 base, with 8 bases left between them. Germline lookup yields CDR1 WSHSY and CDR2 SAAADI.